These 4 T cell receptor beta chains came from one sample sequenced in a study of cytomegalovirus exposure and HLA in healthy donors. Use of 60 Vbeta and 13 Jbeta primers characterized the PCR. This table comes from immunoSEQ multiplex PCR, and its TCRdb copy is limited to in-frame clones, with some not included. The table records approximately 76,000 clones, roughly 85% of them present only once. The sample taken for sequencing was PBMCs. The receptors derive from a young man in good health and CMV-seronegative.

This clone was counted between two and nine times. The rearrangement joins TRBV6-6 to TRBJ1-1; no clear D gene. The CDR3 runs to 13 residues. Per the germline V gene, CDR1 is MNHNY and CDR2 is SVGAGI (reference sequence). With 6 bases removed from V and 6 bases from J, the gap between germline ends came to 14 bases. DNA for the CDR3: TGTGCCAGCAGCCACTTTCGCGGGGCTGAAGCTTTCTTT. This codes for CASSHFRGAEAFF.

The chain carries TRBV5-6 and TRBJ2-7, with 9 positions matching TRBD1. The CDR3 sequence is 14 residues long. J lost 4 bases, V lost 0 bases, and 2 bases had no gene match. Germline CDR1 reads SGHDT; CDR2 reads YYEEEE. The CDR3 sequence: CASSLGQGDYEQYF. The CDR3 DNA follows: TGTGCCAGCAGCTTGGGACAGGGGGATTACGAGCAGTACTTC.

The chain carries TRBV30 and TRBJ1-5; weak D call: TRBD1 (6 bases). Trimming took 0 bases from V and 6 from J, leaving 9 bases between them. CDR1 and CDR2 (germline): GTSNPN, SVGIG (reference sequence). This CDR3 contains 13 residues. The CDR3 coding sequence is TGTGCCTGGAGTGTACAGGGAAGTCAGCCCCAGCATTTT. This sequence encodes CAWSVQGSQPQHF.

A few counts support this clone. Germline is not matched at one junction end, which may reflect a read error. V and J are TRBV5-1 and TRBJ2-5, with 7 nucleotides matching TRBD2. CDR3 size: 15 residues. The germline CDR1 and CDR2 sequences are SGHRS and YFSETQ. The CDR3 sequence: CPSSGNGGSGETQYF. CDR3 nucleotide sequence: TGCCCCAGCAGCGGGAACGGGGGGTCAGGAGAGACCCAGTACTTC.